Below, 11 T cell receptor beta chains from the same sample are listed, as sequenced in a study of blood T cell repertoires in COVID-19. The protocol was immunoSEQ multiplex PCR, while the TCRdb copy is restricted to in-frame clones and leaves out a portion. The sample holds around 40,000 clones; around 86% are singletons and the top ten take 20% to 25%. Sequenced material: peripheral blood. The receptors originated from a man aged 45-60 years with active COVID-19.

V usage is TRBV18 and J usage is TRBJ2-5; TRBD2 agrees at 7 bases. The CDR3 spans 15 residues. Germline assignment: CDR1 KGHSH and CDR2 LQKENI. V was clipped by 2 bases and J by 4 bases; unmatched bases: 7. CDR3 in DNA: TGTGCCAGCTCACCAAGGCAGGGAGGGGCAGAGACCCAGTACTTC. Protein product: CASSPRQGGAETQYF.

The chain carries TRBV5-4 and TRBJ2-2; D is uncertain. CDR3 size: 14 residues. Germline values: CDR1 SGHNT, CDR2 YYREEE (reference sequence). Trimming took off 0 bases at V and 1 base at J, with 4 bases between the two ends. Here the CDR3 reads CASSLERNTGELFF. The DNA for the CDR3 is TGTGCCAGCAGCTTGGAGCGGAACACCGGGGAGCTGTTTTTT.

CDR3 DNA: TGTGCCAGCAGCCCCCGTTCCGGTAACCAAGAGACCCAGTACTTC. It yields the protein CASSPRSGNQETQYF. V usage is TRBV5-8 and J usage is TRBJ2-5; D unclear. CDR1 and CDR2 (germline): SGHTS, YDEGEE. The V and J ends lost 4 bases and 0 bases respectively, with 13 bases between them. This CDR3 has 15 amino acids.

In this sample, this clone turned up a few times. The CDR3, as DNA: TGTGCCAGCAGCAAAGTTAGGGACAGGGACGCTTTCTTT. Translation: CASSKVRDRDAFF. The rearrangement uses TRBV21-1 and TRBJ1-1; the table calls TRBD1, which could not be checked here. TRBV21-1 is marked as a pseudogene. The CDR3 runs to 13 residues.

The chain carries TRBV2 and TRBJ2-2; the D gene is possibly TRBD1 (5 bases). Looked up from germline, CDR1 is SNHLY and CDR2 is FYNNEI. Trimming removed 7 bases at V and 1 base at J, with 7 bases between. CDR3 length: 13 residues. CDR3 DNA sequence: TGTGCCAGCACCAGGGAGAACACCGGGGAGCTGTTTTTT. It codes for CASTRENTGELFF.

The chain links TRBV4-1 to TRBJ2-1, with 9 bases identical to TRBD2. V shed 4 bases, J shed 6 bases, and the junction held 13 bases outside the gene matches. Germline CDR1 and CDR2: MGHRA and YSYEKL. This CDR3 is built from 17 residues. The CDR3 protein is CASSLGLRGRAINEQFF. The DNA for the CDR3 is TGCGCCAGCAGCCTTGGGCTGCGCGGGAGGGCAATCAATGAGCAGTTCTTC.

This clone appeared a single time. The chain recombines TRBV28 with TRBJ1-5; D is undetermined. Trimming shortened V by 8 bases and J by 7 bases, and 3 bases separated the two germline ends. Germline V gene sequence: CDR1 MDHEN, CDR2 SYDVKM. There are 9 residues in the CDR3. The CDR3 DNA reads TGTGCCAGCTCGCAGCCCCAGCATTTT. This codes for CASSQPQHF.

The chain carries TRBV28 and TRBJ1-4; 9 nucleotides match TRBD1. CDR3 length: 14 residues. CDR1 and CDR2 (germline): MDHEN, SYDVKM. Trimming took 5 bases from V and 7 from J; bases not matched to a gene: 5. CDR3 nucleotide sequence: TGTGCCAGCAGTCAACAGGGGGCGTCTGAAAAACTGTTTTTT. Its protein is CASSQQGASEKLFF.

The chain is built from TRBV28 and TRBJ2-1, with a possible D match to TRBD2 (5 bases). Germline V gene data show CDR1 as MDHEN and CDR2 as SYDVKM. The ends were cut back, 7 bases at V and 4 bases at J, with 17 bases in the middle. The CDR3 covers 15 residues. CDR3: CASTLGGGGYNEQFF. The DNA for the CDR3 is TGTGCCAGCACCCTAGGTGGAGGAGGTTACAATGAGCAGTTCTTC.

The chain has TRBV2 and TRBJ2-3; no reliable D call. Trimming took 8 bases from V and 1 from J, leaving 10 bases between them. This CDR3 contains 13 residues. Germline V lookup: CDR1 SNHLY, CDR2 FYNNEI. The CDR3 sequence is CASQSMRTDTQYF. The CDR3 DNA is TGTGCCAGCCAGTCGATGCGCACAGATACGCAGTATTTT.

This clone is classed as hyperexpanded. The chain joins TRBV4-1 to TRBJ2-7, with 8 nucleotides matching TRBD1. V dropped 0 bases and J dropped 3; count of bases not matched to a gene: 7. This CDR3 has 16 residues. Germline assignment: CDR1 MGHRA and CDR2 YSYEKL. CDR3 in amino acids: CASSQEGVQGGYEQYF. CDR3 DNA: TGCGCCAGCAGCCAAGAAGGGGTACAGGGGGGCTACGAGCAGTACTTC.